This T cell receptor (beta chain) was captured by sequencing in a study of cytomegalovirus exposure and HLA in healthy donors. The study's findings and limits: Earlier analysis looked at TCR beta V segments, and most were productive about 90% or about 30% of the time. Researchers counted over 150 TCR beta chains as cytomegalovirus-associated.

In the PCR, 60 Vbeta and 13 Jbeta primers were used. Profiling relied on immunoSEQ multiplex PCR, and the TCRdb table lists in-frame clones only, not all of them. Here the sample spans under 200,000 clones, roughly 80% being singletons. Details on this clone: The target antigen is unknown.

The sample consisted of PBMCs. The source of this sequence is a man aged 40-50 years in good health and CMV-seropositive.

CDR3 in amino acids: CASSLVQTGELFF. CDR3 sequence (DNA): TGTGCCAGCAGCTTGGTCCAGACAGGGGAGCTGTTTTTT. This chain links TRBV5-4 with TRBJ2-2, with D unresolved. V gave up 0 bases and J gave up 8 bases, with 8 bases separating them. This CDR3 is built from 13 residues. The germline gives CDR1 SGHNT, CDR2 YYREEE (reference sequence).